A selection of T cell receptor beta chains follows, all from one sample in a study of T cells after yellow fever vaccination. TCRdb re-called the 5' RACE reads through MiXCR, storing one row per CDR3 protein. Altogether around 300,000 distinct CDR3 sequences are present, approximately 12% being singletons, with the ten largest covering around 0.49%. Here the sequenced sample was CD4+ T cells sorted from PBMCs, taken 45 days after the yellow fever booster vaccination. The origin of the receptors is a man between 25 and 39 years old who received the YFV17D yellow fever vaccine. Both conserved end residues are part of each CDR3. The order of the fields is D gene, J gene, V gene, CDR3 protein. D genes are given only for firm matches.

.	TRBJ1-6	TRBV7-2	CASSLVGAPLHF
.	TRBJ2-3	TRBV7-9	CASSPQTGTDTQYF
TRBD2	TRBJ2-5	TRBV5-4	CASSQKTSGSQETQYF
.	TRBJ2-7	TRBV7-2	CASEKGGAYEQYF
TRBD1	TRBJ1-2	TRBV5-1	CASSPGTGDGYTF
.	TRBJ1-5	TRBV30	CAWSVGQPQHF
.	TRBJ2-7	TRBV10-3	CAISESREGEYF
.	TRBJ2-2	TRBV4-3	CASSQGRARGGTGELFF
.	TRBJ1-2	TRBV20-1	CSVERGGYGYTF
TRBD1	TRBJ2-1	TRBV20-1	CSAPRGTAYNEQFF
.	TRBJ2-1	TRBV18	CASSPQANNEQFF
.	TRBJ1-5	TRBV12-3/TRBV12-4	CASKFSGGRSNQPQHF
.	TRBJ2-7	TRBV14	CASSTGPRLNF
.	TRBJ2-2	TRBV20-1	CSARDKRDGELFF
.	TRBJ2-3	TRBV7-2	CASSQGGSGRFADTQYF
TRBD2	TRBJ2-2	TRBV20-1	CSARISGRKNTGELFF
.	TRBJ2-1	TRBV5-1	CASSLDRATSYNEQFF
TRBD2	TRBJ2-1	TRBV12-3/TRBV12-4	CASTSGRGNEQFF
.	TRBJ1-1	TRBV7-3	CASSLGSGLGTEAFF
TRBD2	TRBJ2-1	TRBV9	CASSEGTSGSLFF
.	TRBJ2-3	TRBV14	CASSLAGTGSTDTQYF
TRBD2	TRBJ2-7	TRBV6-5	CASSYSRTSGRGKQYF
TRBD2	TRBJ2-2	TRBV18	CASSSDLAGVSGELFF
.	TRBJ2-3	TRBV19	CASSTPMTGSTDTQYF
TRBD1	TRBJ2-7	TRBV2	CTGGTGFIEQYF
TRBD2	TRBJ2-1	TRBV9	CASSVGGRMSDEQFF
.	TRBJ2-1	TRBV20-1	CSARDFVRGEDGQFF
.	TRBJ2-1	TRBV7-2	CASSFSFSNEQFF
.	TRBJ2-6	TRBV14	CASSRRAGANVLTF
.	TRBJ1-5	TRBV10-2	CASKRGPDASQPQHF
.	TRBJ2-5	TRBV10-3	CATTGGEETQYF
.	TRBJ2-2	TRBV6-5	CASSLIDAPGELFF
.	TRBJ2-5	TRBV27	CASTSVGGTQYF
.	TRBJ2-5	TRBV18	CASSPPDRTQETQYF
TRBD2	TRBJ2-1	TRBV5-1	CASSRTSGETYNEQFF